Below, 30 T cell receptor beta chains from the same sample are listed, as sequenced in a study of T cell repertoires in cytomegalovirus infection. MiXCR, run by TCRdb on the reads, gives a single entry per CDR3 protein. The table records about 250,000 distinct CDR3 sequences, around an eighth of them present only once. The sequenced sample consisted of PBMCs. All receptors derive from a human donor in good health (CMV status not recorded). Some clones in this sample may be carry-over from other donors' samples.

The genes are TRBV7-9 and TRBJ1-1; D gene ambiguous. Per the germline V gene, CDR1 is SEHNR and CDR2 is FQNEAQ (reference sequence). Trimming removed 1 base at V and 4 bases at J, with 13 bases between. The CDR3 sequence is 15 residues long. CDR3 residues: CASSLDSGRTTEAFF. The DNA for the CDR3 is TGTGCCAGCAGCTTAGACTCTGGGAGGACCACTGAAGCTTTCTTT.

This clonotype was picked up a small number of times. The V gene is TRBV29-1, the J gene TRBJ2-1; TRBD2 matches at 8 bases. This CDR3 spans 12 amino acids. V lost 4 bases to trimming and J lost 7 bases; unmatched junction nucleotides: 3. The germline CDR1 and CDR2 sequences are SQVTM and ANQGSEA. The CDR3 nucleotides read TGCAGCGTTGTACTAGCGGATAATGAGCAGTTCTTC. It translates to CSVVLADNEQFF.

This clonotype was counted many times. The chain employs TRBV19 and TRBJ2-1; TRBD2 aligns across 10 bases. There are 17 residues in the CDR3. Germline CDR1 LNHDA, CDR2 SQIVND (reference sequence). V lost 0 bases and J lost 2; bases outside the gene matches: 4. The chain's CDR3 is CASSIEASGGPYNEQFF. CDR3 sequence (DNA): TGTGCCAGTAGTATAGAGGCTAGCGGGGGCCCCTACAATGAGCAGTTCTTC. Looking up the rest from reference TRBV19 and TRBJ2-1 gives the full variable domain: DGGITQSPKYLFRKEGQNVTLSCEQNLNHDAMYWYRQDPGQGLRLIYYSQIVNDFQKGDIAEGYSVSREKKESFPLTVTSAQKNPTAFYLCASSIEASGGPYNEQFFGPGTRLTVL.

This chain connects TRBV18 to TRBJ2-7, with D possibly TRBD2 on 6 matching bases. Germline loops: CDR1 KGHSH, CDR2 LQKENI. V lost 2 bases, J lost 1 base, and 12 bases lay in between. This CDR3 contains 15 residues. CDR3 DNA: TGTGCCAGCTCACCATCACTAGCCTCGTCCTACGAGCAGTACTTC. Translating it yields CASSPSLASSYEQYF.

This clonotype was picked up many times. V is TRBV6-2 or TRBV6-3 and J is TRBJ2-1; no reliable D call. The CDR3 has 16 amino acids. V lost 6 bases and J lost 2, with 17 bases in between. Germline lookup yields CDR1 MNHEY and CDR2 SVGEGT. The CDR3 coding sequence is TGTGCCAGCAGAACCTTACCAGTCCAGACCTACAATGAGCAGTTCTTC. Its protein product is CASRTLPVQTYNEQFF.

At least ten counts were recorded for this clonotype. The rearrangement joins TRBV12-3 or TRBV12-4 to TRBJ1-1; 7 bases match TRBD1. The CDR3 sequence is 14 residues long. J was trimmed by 3 bases and V by 6 bases; bases with no gene match: 7. The CDR3 here is CASSLAGGDTEAFF. CDR3 in DNA: TGTGCCAGCAGCTTGGCAGGGGGGGACACTGAAGCTTTCTTT.

This clonotype was counted ten times or more. The V and J genes are TRBV7-2 and TRBJ2-3, with 16 bases identical to TRBD2. The CDR3 spans 17 residues. Germline-derived CDR1 and CDR2 are SGHTA and FQGNSA. V trimming: 3 bases; J trimming: 2 bases; junction bases outside the gene matches: 2. CDR3 sequence (DNA): TGTGCCAGCAGCTTGGGACTAGCGGGGGGGTACACAGATACGCAGTATTTT. Translation: CASSLGLAGGYTDTQYF.

The genes are TRBV20-1 and TRBJ2-3; TRBD2 is a possible D gene (6 bases). CDR1 and CDR2 from the germline V gene are DFQATT and SNEGSKA (reference sequence). V was cut by 7 bases and J by 2 bases, with 16 bases left in between. This CDR3 is built from 14 residues. Here the CDR3 DNA reads TGCAGTGTTGGTCCCGGGAGCCTCACAGATACGCAGTATTTT. This encodes CSVGPGSLTDTQYF.

The genes are TRBV28 and TRBJ1-4; D is possibly TRBD1 (5 bases). The germline V gene encodes CDR1 MDHEN and CDR2 SYDVKM. V lost 6 bases, J lost 7 bases, and 18 bases lay in between. CDR3 size: 15 residues. CDR3 sequence reads: CASSAWGGLAEKLFF. The CDR3 bases are TGTGCCAGCAGCGCCTGGGGGGGTTTGGCTGAAAAACTGTTTTTT. The complete variable domain, with remaining parts taken from reference TRBV28 and TRBJ1-4, reads DVKVTQSSRYLVKRTGEKVFLECVQDMDHENMFWYRQDPGLGLRLIYFSYDVKMKEKGDIPEGYSVSREKKERFSLILESASTNQTSMYLCASSAWGGLAEKLFFGSGTQLSVL.

The chain couples TRBV25-1 to TRBJ1-4, with 8 positions matching TRBD1. V lost 6 bases and J lost 6; bases outside the gene matches: 3. Germline loops: CDR1 MGHDK, CDR2 SYGVNS. The CDR3 is made up of 13 amino acids. Written as DNA, the CDR3 is TGTGCCAGCAGCAACAGGGGGTATGAAAAACTGTTTTTT. Translated, it gives CASSNRGYEKLFF.

This clonotype occurred many times. This chain joins TRBV7-6 and TRBJ1-2; D uncertain. Trimming took 1 base from V and 0 from J, leaving 9 bases between them. The germline V gene has CDR1 SGHVS and CDR2 FNYEAQ. The CDR3 totals 15 residues. The DNA of the CDR3 is TGTGCCAGCAGCTTAGGGACGGACCCTAACTATGGCTACACCTTC. Its protein is CASSLGTDPNYGYTF.

In this sample, this clonotype turned up many times. The chain links TRBV5-4 to TRBJ2-2, with TRBD2 matching over 7 bases. Per germline, CDR1 SGHNT and CDR2 YYREEE (reference sequence). The CDR3 contains 17 residues. After removal of 5 bases from V and 2 bases from J, the junction contained 12 bases not matched to a gene. Written as DNA, the CDR3 is TGTGCCAGCAGTCAGATCCGGGGGGTGGTAAACACCGGGGAGCTGTTTTTT. Translated, it gives CASSQIRGVVNTGELFF.

This clonotype was seen a few times. The V gene is TRBV19, the J gene TRBJ2-2, with D possibly TRBD1 on 5 matching bases. Trimming took 7 bases from V and 1 from J, leaving 13 bases between them. Germline CDR1 reads LNHDA; CDR2 reads SQIVND (reference sequence). CDR3 length: 15 amino acids. The CDR3 is CASTIRQGNTGELFF. CDR3 DNA sequence: TGTGCCAGTACCATCAGGCAGGGGAACACCGGGGAGCTGTTTTTT.

The chain couples TRBV4-2 to TRBJ1-5; D remains unclear. The CDR3 extends over 15 amino acids. From germline, CDR1 is LGHNA and CDR2 YNFKEQ. V dropped 3 bases and J dropped 4 bases, with 13 bases sitting between them. The CDR3, as DNA: TGTGCCAGCAGCCAGTTCGTGGGCAGTAATCAGCCCCAGCATTTT. Encoded protein: CASSQFVGSNQPQHF.

This chain joins TRBV12-3 or TRBV12-4 and TRBJ2-5; TRBD1 matches at 11 bases. This CDR3 is 16 amino acids long. The ends lost 2 bases at V and 6 bases at J; junction bases unmatched: 8. The CDR3: CASSLQLGQGAKTQYF. Here the CDR3 DNA reads TGTGCCAGCAGTTTACAGCTTGGACAGGGGGCGAAGACCCAGTACTTC.

This chain uses TRBV10-3 with TRBJ1-1, with D perhaps TRBD1 (5 bases). Trimming pared 2 bases from V and 0 bases from J, leaving 16 bases between. This CDR3 has 17 amino acids. Germline V gene sequence: CDR1 ENHRY, CDR2 SYGVKD. CDR3 coding DNA: TGTGCCATCAGTGAGCCAGGGAATCTAAAGGTGAACACTGAAGCTTTCTTT. Translating gives CAISEPGNLKVNTEAFF.

This clonotype was picked up many times. The gene calls are TRBV7-2 and TRBJ1-4; D may be TRBD1 (5 bases). Germline loops: CDR1 SGHTA, CDR2 FQGNSA. This CDR3 has 15 amino acids. V shed 3 bases and J shed 7 bases, with 15 bases lying between them. The chain's CDR3 is CASSFGRGFTEKLFF. The CDR3, as DNA: TGTGCCAGCAGCTTCGGGCGGGGGTTTACTGAAAAACTGTTTTTT.

This clonotype was counted at least ten times. The chain links TRBV19 to TRBJ1-5; 9 bases align to TRBD1. The CDR3 totals 16 residues. V shed 5 bases and J 7 bases; nucleotides not matched to a gene: 12. Germline V gene data show CDR1 as LNHDA and CDR2 as SQIVND (reference sequence). CDR3 protein: CASSYSGTGNRQPQHF. CDR3 nucleotide sequence: TGTGCCAGTAGTTATTCCGGGACAGGGAACCGCCAGCCCCAGCATTTT.

This clonotype was recorded at least ten times. This chain connects TRBV11-1 to TRBJ2-1; maybe TRBD2 (6 bases). V was cut by 4 bases and J by 0 bases, with 13 bases left in between. Germline values: CDR1 SGHAT, CDR2 FQDESV (reference sequence). This CDR3 comprises 16 residues. CDR3 amino acids: CASSSNLASSYNEQFF. DNA for the CDR3: TGTGCCAGCAGCTCTAATCTAGCGTCCTCCTACAATGAGCAGTTCTTC.

There are a few counts of this clonotype. This chain joins TRBV19 and TRBJ2-7; 9 bases fit TRBD1. V shed 0 bases, J shed 3 bases, and the junction held 3 bases outside the gene matches. Germline loops: CDR1 LNHDA, CDR2 SQIVND (reference sequence). This CDR3 spans 15 amino acids. The CDR3 nucleotides read TGTGCCAGTAGTATAGATGGGACAGGGATCTACGAGCAGTACTTC. Its translation: CASSIDGTGIYEQYF.

This clonotype was picked up a small number of times. The V and J genes are TRBV19 and TRBJ1-5; maybe TRBD1 (5 bases). Germline CDR1 and CDR2: LNHDA and SQIVND (reference sequence). The length of the CDR3 is 17 residues. Trimming pared 7 bases from V and 0 bases from J, leaving 19 bases between. CDR3 in amino acids: CASTDRGVLGSNQPQHF. CDR3 DNA sequence: TGTGCCAGTACCGACCGAGGGGTCCTTGGTAGCAATCAGCCCCAGCATTTT.

This clonotype was observed a few times. The chain carries TRBV28 and TRBJ1-3, with D possibly being TRBD1 (5 bases). CDR1 and CDR2 (germline): MDHEN, SYDVKM. V was shortened by 2 bases and J by 2 bases, with 10 bases between the two germline ends. The CDR3 has 15 amino acids. The CDR3: CASSLEGEAGNTIYF. The CDR3 DNA sequence: TGTGCCAGCAGTTTAGAAGGGGAAGCTGGAAACACCATATATTTT.

This clonotype showed up many times. J is TRBJ1-2 and V is TRBV7-8; D is unclear. Deletions cut 7 bases from V and 4 bases from J, with 22 bases between. The CDR3 is 16 amino acids. The germline V gene has CDR1 SGHVS and CDR2 FQNEAQ. In DNA, the CDR3 is TGTGCCAGCAACCCACTGGGCGGACGACTTTTCTATGGCTACACCTTC. It yields the protein CASNPLGGRLFYGYTF. Together with reference TRBV7-8 and TRBJ1-2, the CDR3 gives the full variable domain: GAGVSQSPRYKVAKRGQDVALRCDPISGHVSLFWYQQALGQGPEFLTYFQNEAQLDKSGLPSDRFFAERPEGSVSTLKIQRTQQEDSAVYLCASNPLGGRLFYGYTFGSGTRLTVV.

This clonotype was counted ten times or more. V usage is TRBV28 and J usage is TRBJ2-5; D perhaps matches TRBD2 (6 bases). Trimming took 5 bases from V and 9 from J, leaving 13 bases between them. Germline V gene sequence: CDR1 MDHEN, CDR2 SYDVKM. The CDR3 spans 12 residues. CDR3 in amino acids: CASSVTTGAQYF. Here the CDR3 DNA reads TGTGCCAGCAGTGTTACCACGGGGGCCCAGTACTTC.

The chain links TRBV6-4 to TRBJ2-3; unclear D gene. CDR1 is MRHNA, CDR2 SNTAGT, per germline. The CDR3 has 16 residues. Trimming left V 5 bases short and J 1 base short, with 16 bases between. The CDR3 nucleotides are TGTGCCAGCAGTCGTTCCTCCGTTCGGGGCACAGATACGCAGTATTTT. Translation: CASSRSSVRGTDTQYF.

Concerning this clonotype itself: This sequence may be a read error, since a much larger clone differs from it by one base. This chain connects TRBV12-3 or TRBV12-4 to TRBJ2-7; D remains unclear. The CDR3 length is 12 residues. CDR3 DNA sequence: TGTACCAGCAGTTTAGGAGCCGGCGGGCAGTACTTC. It is translated as CTSSLGAGGQYF.

In this sample, this clonotype turned up a few times. The V and J genes are TRBV15 and TRBJ1-6, with 8 positions matching TRBD1. V lost 4 bases and J lost 10; bases outside the gene matches: 6. CDR1 is LNHNV and CDR2 is YYDKDF in the germline V gene (reference sequence). The CDR3 has 14 amino acids. The CDR3 spells CATSTKTGVSPLHF. CDR3 in DNA: TGTGCCACCAGCACCAAGACAGGGGTATCACCCCTCCACTTT.

This clonotype was seen a few times. The chain recombines TRBV28 with TRBJ2-3, with 7 bases aligning to TRBD2. The CDR3 is made up of 14 amino acids. V dropped 7 bases and J dropped 2; count of bases not matched to a gene: 6. CDR1 MDHEN and CDR2 SYDVKM come from the germline V gene. The chain's CDR3 is CASTPAGPTDTQYF. CDR3 sequence (DNA): TGTGCCAGCACCCCAGCGGGGCCCACAGATACGCAGTATTTT.

This clonotype was observed many times. The rearrangement uses TRBV11-3 and TRBJ2-5; D remains ambiguous. The CDR3 consists of 14 residues. The germline V gene encodes CDR1 SGHNT and CDR2 YENEEA. Trimming pared 4 bases from V and 4 bases from J, leaving 13 bases between. In DNA, the CDR3 is TGTGCCAGCAGCTCCATCGCCATCGGAGAGACCCAGTACTTC. This sequence encodes CASSSIAIGETQYF.

Comments on this clonotype: Given a much more abundant clone one base away, this may be a read error. The chain couples TRBV7-2 to TRBJ2-7; D call uncertain. The CDR3 extends over 11 amino acids. CDR1 and CDR2 from the germline V gene are SGHTA and FQGNSA. The CDR3 here is CVSTLDYEQYF. For the CDR3, the DNA is TGTGTCAGCACCTTGGACTACGAGCAGTACTTC.